This TCR beta chain was profiled in a study of human T cells and chemical hapten exposure. The study extracted total RNA from unfractionated whole blood. This clonotype was recorded at least ten times. Attachment of unique molecular identifiers to individual cDNA molecules was performed in the library. Original handling: Sample TCR totals centred on a median of 95,638, ranging about 20,000 to 750,000. TCRdb re-called the 5' RACE reads with MiXCR, one entry per CDR3 protein. Here the V and J calls rest on TCRdb's processing, not on the authors' analysis. The table shows tens of thousands of distinct CDR3 sequences, with about 8.4% occurring only once. This TCR derives from a male donor in good health.

CDR3 bases: TGTGCCAGCAGAGACAGGGAGAACACTGAAGCTTTCTTT. Translating it yields CASRDRENTEAFF. The rearrangement joins TRBV12-3 or TRBV12-4 to TRBJ1-1; TRBD1 matches 7 bases. The CDR3 runs 13 residues. The V segment lost 6 bases and the J segment 1 base; nucleotides outside the gene matches: 2.